One sample yielded the 17 T cell receptor beta chains listed below, sequenced in a study of shared clonotypes between healthy human individuals. Repertoires were generated with immunoSEQ multiplex PCR, while TCRdb's copy carries only in-frame clones and drops some. Here the sample spans over a million clones, around three quarters being singletons. The specimen sequenced was memory CD4+ T cells from PBMCs. As for subset: CD45RA-negative fraction. Receptors were obtained from a man younger than 35 in good health. Some clones in this sample may be carry-over from other donors' samples.

The CDR3 coding sequence is TGTGCCAGCACGACAGGGACAACTGAAGCTTTCTTT. Its protein is CASTTGTTEAFF. The chain combines TRBV28 with TRBJ1-1; 7 bases map to TRBD1. Germline V lookup: CDR1 MDHEN, CDR2 SYDVKM. The CDR3 consists of 12 residues. V lost 7 bases and J lost 5; bases outside the gene matches: 4.

This chain links TRBV7-9 with TRBJ2-2; 7 bases agree with TRBD1. Germline CDR1 and CDR2: SEHNR and FQNEAQ (reference sequence). The CDR3 has 15 residues. V lost 4 bases, J lost 0 bases, and 2 bases stayed unmatched. DNA for the CDR3: TGTGCCAGCAGCTCGGGACAGTCGAACACCGGGGAGCTGTTTTTT. Translating gives CASSSGQSNTGELFF.

This clone appeared a single time. V is TRBV6-6 and J is TRBJ2-3, with 14 nucleotides matching TRBD2. Germline V gene lookup returns CDR1 MNHNY and CDR2 SVGAGI (reference sequence). The V segment lost 4 bases and the J segment 2 bases; nucleotides outside the gene matches: 2. This CDR3 contains 16 residues. CDR3 DNA sequence: TGTGCCAGCAGTTCGGGACTAGCGGGGGACACAGATACGCAGTATTTT. Its translation is CASSSGLAGDTDTQYF.

The chain recombines TRBV10-3 with TRBJ1-2; no clear D. Per germline, CDR1 ENHRY and CDR2 SYGVKD. This CDR3 has 13 amino acids. The V gene lost 10 bases and the J gene lost 6 bases, with 18 bases spanning the gap. The CDR3 sequence is CATEFSSGNGYTF. In DNA form, the CDR3 reads TGTGCCACCGAATTTAGTAGCGGAAATGGCTACACCTTC.

The rearrangement links TRBV7-9 to TRBJ2-3, with TRBD1 as a possible D gene (5 bases). Trimming shortened V by 5 bases and J by 0 bases, and 12 bases separated the two germline ends. Germline CDR1 reads SEHNR; CDR2 reads FQNEAQ (reference sequence). The CDR3 loop spans 15 amino acids. CDR3 bases: TGTGCCAGCAGCCCAGGGTCTGCTAGCACAGATACGCAGTATTTT. As protein: CASSPGSASTDTQYF.

The gene calls are TRBV13 and TRBJ1-2, with 12 bases lining up with TRBD1. The germline V gene has CDR1 PRHDT and CDR2 FYEKMQ (reference sequence). The CDR3 is 14 amino acids. V lost 5 bases and J lost 6; bases outside the gene matches: 4. CDR3 sequence: CASSRDRGLDGYTF. The CDR3 nucleotides read TGTGCCAGCAGCCGGGACAGGGGGCTGGATGGCTACACCTTC.

V usage is TRBV10-3 and J usage is TRBJ2-1, with a weak D call TRBD1 (5 bases). V lost 1 base, J lost 4 bases, and 20 bases lay in between. The CDR3 loop spans 18 amino acids. The V gene's germline CDR1 is ENHRY and CDR2 SYGVKD. This CDR3 is CAISELRGARNLYNEQFF. For the CDR3, the DNA is TGTGCCATCAGTGAGTTACGTGGGGCCCGAAATCTATACAATGAGCAGTTCTTC.

As to this clone: Distinct nucleotide sequences in the sample also encode this CDR3. This rearrangement joins TRBV18 to TRBJ2-5, with unresolved D. Germline CDR1 is KGHSH and CDR2 is LQKENI. The V end was cut by 2 bases, the J end by 0 bases, with 4 bases between. This CDR3 comprises 13 residues. The CDR3 here is CASSPSYQETQYF. The CDR3 nucleotides read TGTGCCAGCTCACCATCATACCAAGAGACCCAGTACTTC.

The V and J genes are TRBV5-1 and TRBJ2-1, with a weak D call TRBD2 (6 bases). The CDR3 has 13 amino acids. Trimming left V 4 bases short and J 8 bases short, with 13 bases between. Germline loops: CDR1 SGHRS, CDR2 YFSETQ. In DNA form, the CDR3 reads TGCGCCAGCAGCCTGACTAGTTGGGATGAGCAGTTCTTC. It codes for CASSLTSWDEQFF. The full variable domain, in which reference TRBV5-1 and TRBJ2-1 provide the parts outside the CDR3, is KAGVTQTPRYLIKTRGQQVTLSCSPISGHRSVSWYQQTPGQGLQFLFEYFSETQRNKGNFPGRFSGRQFSNSRSEMNVSTLELGDSALYLCASSLTSWDEQFFGPGTRLTVL.

This clone was observed at least ten times. The chain combines TRBV7-9 with TRBJ1-3, with unresolved D. The CDR3 is 15 amino acids. Trimming took 4 bases from V and 4 from J, leaving 14 bases between them. The germline gives CDR1 SEHNR, CDR2 FQNEAQ (reference sequence). The CDR3 region has the DNA TGTGCCAGCAGCTCCCTAGAGCGTACAGGAAACACCATATATTTT. Protein product: CASSSLERTGNTIYF. Full variable domain (remainder filled in from reference TRBV7-9 and TRBJ1-3): DTGVSQNPRHKITKRGQNVTFRCDPISEHNRLYWYRQTLGQGPEFLTYFQNEAQLEKSRLLSDRFSAERPKGSFSTLEIQRTEQGDSAMYLCASSSLERTGNTIYFGEGSWLTVV.

V usage is TRBV20-1 and J usage is TRBJ2-3; 7 bases fit TRBD1. The CDR3 totals 11 residues. Germline V CDR1 and CDR2: DFQATT, SNEGSKA (reference sequence). The DNA of the CDR3 is TGCCTGGACAGGCGCACAGATACGCAGTATTTT. Translated: CLDRRTDTQYF.

A note on this clone: The sample contains more than one DNA sequence encoding this CDR3. The chain employs TRBV7-2 and TRBJ2-3; D is unresolved. The CDR3 has 15 amino acids. Germline V CDR1 and CDR2: SGHTA, FQGNSA. The V end lost 1 base, the J end lost 0 bases, and 8 bases lay between the germline ends. The CDR3 nucleotides read TGTGCCAGCAGCTTAGGGGTGACGAGCACAGATACGCAGTATTTT. Its translation: CASSLGVTSTDTQYF.

Worth noting for this clone: This same CDR3 is encoded by further DNA sequences in the sample. The CDR3 protein is CASSLRGNTGELFF. In DNA, the CDR3 is TGTGCCAGCAGTTTGAGGGGGAACACCGGGGAGCTGTTTTTT. V is TRBV28 and J is TRBJ2-2, with D possibly called TRBD1 or TRBD2 (5 bases each). Per the germline V gene, CDR1 is MDHEN and CDR2 is SYDVKM. Trimming took 3 bases from V and 1 from J, leaving 6 bases between them. This CDR3 comprises 14 residues. Using reference TRBV28 and TRBJ2-2 for the parts outside the CDR3, the full variable domain is DVKVTQSSRYLVKRTGEKVFLECVQDMDHENMFWYRQDPGLGLRLIYFSYDVKMKEKGDIPEGYSVSREKKERFSLILESASTNQTSMYLCASSLRGNTGELFFGEGSRLTVL.

The chain uses TRBV6-6 and TRBJ1-2; the D is unclear. V gave up 6 bases and J gave up 8 bases, with 16 bases separating them. In germline, CDR1 is MNHNY, CDR2 SVGAGI (reference sequence). CDR3 length equals 13 residues. CDR3 region: CASSPSVGGGYTF. The CDR3 DNA is TGTGCCAGCAGCCCCTCCGTTGGAGGCGGCTACACCTTC.

This clone showed up just once. The chain joins TRBV6-5 to TRBJ2-5; no definite D call. Germline loops: CDR1 MNHEY, CDR2 SVGAGI. Trimming pared 5 bases from V and 1 base from J, leaving 8 bases between. This CDR3 has 13 amino acids. The CDR3 here is CASSRPPQETQYF. CDR3 coding DNA: TGTGCCAGCAGTCGACCCCCCCAAGAGACCCAGTACTTC.

This clone was seen only a few times. This sequence joins TRBV5-4 and TRBJ2-1, with 7 bases identical to TRBD2. Germline CDR1 and CDR2: SGHNT and YYREEE (reference sequence). The ends lost 6 bases at V and 1 base at J; junction bases unmatched: 7. The CDR3 consists of 15 residues. This chain's CDR3 is CASTPMGGSYNEQFF. The CDR3 DNA sequence: TGTGCCAGCACCCCAATGGGGGGGTCCTACAATGAGCAGTTCTTC. Combining the CDR3 with reference TRBV5-4 and TRBJ2-1 gives the whole variable domain ETGVTQSPTHLIKTRGQQVTLRCSSQSGHNTVSWYQQALGQGPQFIFQYYREEENGRGNFPPRFSGLQFPNYSSELNVNALELDDSALYLCASTPMGGSYNEQFFGPGTRLTVL.

The rearrangement joins TRBV27 to TRBJ1-1; the D gene is possibly TRBD1 (5 bases). Trimming removed 4 bases at V and 7 bases at J, with 16 bases between. Germline V gives CDR1 MNHEY, CDR2 SMNVEV (reference sequence). This CDR3 region has 14 residues. The CDR3 region has the DNA TGTGCCAGCAGTTCTCTAGCAGGGAATAGTGAAGCTTTCTTT. It codes for CASSSLAGNSEAFF.